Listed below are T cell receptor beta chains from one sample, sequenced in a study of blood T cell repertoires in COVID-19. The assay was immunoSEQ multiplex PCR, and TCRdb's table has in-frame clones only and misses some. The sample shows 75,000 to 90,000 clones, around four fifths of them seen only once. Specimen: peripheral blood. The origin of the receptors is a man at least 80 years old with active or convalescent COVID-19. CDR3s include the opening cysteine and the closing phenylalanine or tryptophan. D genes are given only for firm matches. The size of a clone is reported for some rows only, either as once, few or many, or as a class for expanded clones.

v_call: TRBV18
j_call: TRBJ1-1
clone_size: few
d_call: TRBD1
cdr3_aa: CASSPRGTVNTEAFF
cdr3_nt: TGTGCCAGCTCACCGCGCGGGACAGTGAACACTGAAGCTTTCTTT

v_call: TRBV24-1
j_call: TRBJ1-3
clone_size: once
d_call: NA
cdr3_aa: CATSDSLKGNTIYF
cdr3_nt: TGTGCCACCAGTGATTCTCTAAAAGGAAACACCATATATTTT

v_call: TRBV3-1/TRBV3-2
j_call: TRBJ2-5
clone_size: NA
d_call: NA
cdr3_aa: CASSPYRDSETQYF
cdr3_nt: TGTGCCAGCAGCCCATACCGGGATTCAGAGACCCAGTACTTC

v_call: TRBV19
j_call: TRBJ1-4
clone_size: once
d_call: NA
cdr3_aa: CASSTTHQGEKLFF
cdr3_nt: TGTGCCAGTAGTACTACCCACCAGGGTGAAAAACTGTTTTTT

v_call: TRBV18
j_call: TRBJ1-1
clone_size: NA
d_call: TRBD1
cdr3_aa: CASSPDRDAEAFF
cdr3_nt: TGTGCCAGCTCTCCAGACAGGGACGCTGAAGCTTTCTTT

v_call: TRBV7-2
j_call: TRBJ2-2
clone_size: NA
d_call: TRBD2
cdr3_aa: CASSLTTSPGELFF
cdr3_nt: TGTGCCAGCAGCTTGACGACTAGCCCCGGGGAGCTGTTTTTT

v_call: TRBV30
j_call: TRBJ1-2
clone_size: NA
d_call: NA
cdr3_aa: CAWSREPNYGYTF
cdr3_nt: TGTGCCTGGAGCCGAGAACCTAACTATGGCTACACCTTC

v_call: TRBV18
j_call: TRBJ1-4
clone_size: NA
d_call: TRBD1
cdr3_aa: CASSLGQNEKLFF
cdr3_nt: TGTGCCAGCTCGTTGGGACAGAATGAAAAACTGTTTTTT

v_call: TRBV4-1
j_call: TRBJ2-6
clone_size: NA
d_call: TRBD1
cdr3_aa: CASRQDRSSGANVLTF
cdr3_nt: TGCGCCAGCAGACAGGACAGGAGCTCTGGGGCCAACGTCCTGACTTTC

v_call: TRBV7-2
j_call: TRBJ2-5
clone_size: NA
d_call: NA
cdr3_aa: CASSLVSGAGRYQETQYF
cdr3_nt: TGTGCCAGCAGCTTAGTATCAGGTGCGGGAAGATACCAAGAGACCCAGTACTTC

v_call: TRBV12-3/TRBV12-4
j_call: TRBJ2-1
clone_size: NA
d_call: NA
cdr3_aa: CASSAGLYNEQFF
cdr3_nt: TGTGCCAGCAGTGCGGGCCTCTACAATGAGCAGTTCTTC

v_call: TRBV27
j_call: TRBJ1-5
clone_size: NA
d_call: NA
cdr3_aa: CASSPWAPTATTNQPQHF
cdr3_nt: TGTGCCAGCAGTCCCTGGGCCCCGACAGCGACCACCAATCAGCCCCAGCATTTT

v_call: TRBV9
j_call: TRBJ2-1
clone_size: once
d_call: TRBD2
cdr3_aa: CASSVATTSGRAIEQFF
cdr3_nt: TGTGCCAGCAGCGTAGCTACGACTAGCGGGAGGGCTATTGAGCAGTTCTTC

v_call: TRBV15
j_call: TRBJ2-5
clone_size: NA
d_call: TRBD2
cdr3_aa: CATMSSGGYMQETQYF
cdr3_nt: TGTGCCACCATGTCTAGCGGGGGGTACATGCAAGAGACCCAGTACTTC

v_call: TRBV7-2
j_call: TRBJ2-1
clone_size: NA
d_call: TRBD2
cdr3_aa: CASSLVVTGGGYNEQFF
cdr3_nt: TGTGCCAGCAGCTTAGTTGTAACTGGGGGGGGATACAATGAGCAGTTCTTC

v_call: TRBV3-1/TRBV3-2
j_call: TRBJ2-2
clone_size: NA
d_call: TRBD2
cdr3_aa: CASSQDQGTGGLFF
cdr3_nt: TGTGCCAGCAGCCAAGACCAAGGGACGGGGGGGCTGTTTTTT

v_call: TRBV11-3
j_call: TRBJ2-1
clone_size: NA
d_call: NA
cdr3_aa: CASSPSRYNEQFF
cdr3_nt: TGTGCCAGCAGCCCTAGCAGGTACAATGAGCAGTTCTTC

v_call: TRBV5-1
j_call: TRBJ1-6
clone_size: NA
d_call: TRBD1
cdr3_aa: CASCGTDNSPLHF
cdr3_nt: TGCGCCAGCTGCGGGACAGATAATTCACCCCTCCACTTT

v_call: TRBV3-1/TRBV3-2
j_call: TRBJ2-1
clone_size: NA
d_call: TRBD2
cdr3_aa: CASSPRLAENNEQFF
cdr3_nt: TGTGCCAGCAGCCCGCGACTAGCGGAGAACAATGAGCAGTTCTTC

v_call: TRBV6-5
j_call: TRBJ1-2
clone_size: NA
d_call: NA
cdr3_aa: CASSYHRTENYGYTF
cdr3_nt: TGTGCCAGCAGTTACCACAGGACAGAGAACTATGGCTACACCTTC

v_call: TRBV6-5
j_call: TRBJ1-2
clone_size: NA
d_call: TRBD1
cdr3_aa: CASSYQDRARYGYTF
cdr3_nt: TGTGCCAGCAGTTACCAGGACAGGGCTCGCTATGGCTACACCTTC

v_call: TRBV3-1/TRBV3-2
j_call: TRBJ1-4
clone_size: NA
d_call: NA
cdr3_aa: CASSQERRRGNEKLFF
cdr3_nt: TGTGCCAGCAGCCAAGAAAGGCGGCGAGGGAATGAAAAACTGTTTTTT

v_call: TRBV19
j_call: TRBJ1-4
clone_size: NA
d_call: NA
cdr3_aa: CASSTTGGRVGTNEKLFF
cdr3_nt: TGTGCCAGTAGTACCACTGGAGGAAGGGTCGGAACTAATGAAAAACTGTTTTTT

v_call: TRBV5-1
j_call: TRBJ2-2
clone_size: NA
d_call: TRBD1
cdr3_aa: CASSSTQTGINTGELFF
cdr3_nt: TGCGCCAGCAGCTCAACCCAGACAGGGATTAACACCGGGGAGCTGTTTTTT

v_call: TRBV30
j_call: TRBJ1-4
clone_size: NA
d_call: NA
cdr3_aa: CAWSVGGLEKLFF
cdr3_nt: TGTGCCTGGAGTGTTGGGGGACTAGAAAAACTGTTTTTT

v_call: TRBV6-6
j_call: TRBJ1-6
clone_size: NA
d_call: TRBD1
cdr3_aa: CASSPDRDGSPLHF
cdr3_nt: TGTGCCAGCAGCCCCGACAGGGATGGTTCACCCCTCCACTTT

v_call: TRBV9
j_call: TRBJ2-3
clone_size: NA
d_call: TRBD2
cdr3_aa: CASSVLGTSSTDTQYF
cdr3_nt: TGTGCCAGCAGCGTTCTCGGGACTAGTTCCACAGATACGCAGTATTTT

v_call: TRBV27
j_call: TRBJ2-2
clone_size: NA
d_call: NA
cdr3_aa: CASIGQTNTGELFF
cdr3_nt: TGTGCCAGCATCGGACAAACGAACACCGGGGAGCTGTTTTTT

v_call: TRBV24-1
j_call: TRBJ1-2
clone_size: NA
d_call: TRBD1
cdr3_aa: CATSDRGQGGSDYGYTF
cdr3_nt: TGTGCCACCAGTGACCGGGGACAGGGTGGTTCCGACTATGGCTACACCTTC

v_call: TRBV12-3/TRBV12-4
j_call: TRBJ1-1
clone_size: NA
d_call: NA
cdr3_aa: CASSFLHPEAFF
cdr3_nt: TGTGCCAGCAGTTTTTTACACCCTGAAGCTTTCTTT

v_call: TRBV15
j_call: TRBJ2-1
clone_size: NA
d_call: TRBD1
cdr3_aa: CATSRGSKTGQNNEQFF
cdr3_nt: TGTGCCACCAGCAGAGGATCAAAGACAGGGCAAAACAATGAGCAGTTCTTC

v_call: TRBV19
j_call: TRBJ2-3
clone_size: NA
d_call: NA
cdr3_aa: CATYSDTQYF
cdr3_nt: TGTGCCACGTATTCAGATACGCAGTATTTT

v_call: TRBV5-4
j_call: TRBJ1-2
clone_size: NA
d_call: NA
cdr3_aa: CASSESGYGYTF
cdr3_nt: TGTGCCAGCAGCGAATCCGGGTACGGCTACACCTTC